These 12 T cell receptor beta chains came from one sample sequenced in a study of T-cell reconstitution after alpha-beta-depleted transplantation in children. TCRbeta library construction was performed incorporating unique molecular identifiers. TCRdb re-analysed the PCR reads in MiXCR, keeping a single row per CDR3 protein. This table holds roughly 170,000 distinct CDR3 sequences, 6% to 7% found once. The sequences come from PBMCs from the stem cell graft donor, collected from the stem cell graft. The receptors were gathered from a human donor who donated a stem cell graft to a child with Wiskott-Aldrich syndrome.

This clonotype was counted at least ten times. The chain has TRBV3-1 and TRBJ2-7; TRBD1 agrees at 7 bases. CDR1 is LGHDT and CDR2 is YNNKEL in the germline V gene (reference sequence). With V trimmed by 4 bases and J by 5 bases, 11 bases remained unmatched. The CDR3 spans 15 residues. CDR3 in amino acids: CASSLKRGLNDEQYF. The CDR3 DNA reads TGTGCCAGCAGCCTCAAAAGGGGGCTCAACGACGAGCAGTACTTC.

The chain carries TRBV5-1 and TRBJ2-7, with 10 bases fitting TRBD1. J lost 6 bases, V lost 3 bases, and 3 bases had no gene match. Germline loops: CDR1 SGHRS, CDR2 YFSETQ. The CDR3 is made up of 13 amino acids. The CDR3 spells CASSWGQGLEQYF. The CDR3 DNA reads TGCGCCAGCAGCTGGGGACAGGGGCTCGAGCAGTACTTC.

The rearrangement uses TRBV11-2 and TRBJ2-7, with D perhaps matching TRBD1 (6 bases). The CDR3 sequence is 14 residues long. V was shortened by 3 bases and J by 4 bases, with 13 bases between the two germline ends. CDR1 is SGHAT and CDR2 is FQNNGV in the germline V gene. Here the CDR3 DNA reads TGTGCCAGCAGCTTTGGGGGCGCGGGTTACGAGCAGTACTTC. It yields the protein CASSFGGAGYEQYF.

This clonotype was observed many times. The chain is built from TRBV10-3 and TRBJ2-5; TRBD1 matches at 12 bases. The ends lost 8 bases at V and 4 bases at J; junction bases unmatched: 2. The germline gives CDR1 ENHRY, CDR2 SYGVKD. This CDR3 is 13 amino acids long. CDR3 coding DNA: TGTGCCATCGGGACAGGGGGCTCAGAGACCCAGTACTTC. It is translated as CAIGTGGSETQYF.

The chain combines TRBV5-1 with TRBJ2-5; 14 bases line up with TRBD2. Germline V CDR1 and CDR2: SGHRS, YFSETQ. After removal of 3 bases from V and 4 bases from J, the junction contained 8 bases not matched to a gene. This CDR3 has 17 residues. CDR3 nucleotide sequence: TGCGCCAGCAGCTATCCGGGACTAGCGGGAGAAAGAGAGACCCAGTACTTC. It yields the protein CASSYPGLAGERETQYF.

The rearrangement joins TRBV18 to TRBJ2-7, with 12 bases lining up with TRBD2. Germline V gene sequence: CDR1 KGHSH, CDR2 LQKENI. The V segment lost 3 bases and the J segment 6 bases; nucleotides outside the gene matches: 6. The CDR3 covers 15 residues. This CDR3 is CASSPLASGRGEQYF. The DNA of the CDR3 is TGTGCCAGCTCACCGTTAGCTAGCGGGAGGGGCGAGCAGTACTTC.

As regards this clonotype: A much larger clone differs by one base, so this may be a read error. The J gene is TRBJ2-7, the V gene TRBV6-5, with 8 bases fitting TRBD2. The CDR3 has 17 amino acids. In germline, CDR1 is MNHEY, CDR2 SVGAGI. In DNA, the CDR3 is TGTGCCAGCGGTTATCGAAGAGGTCCGGGAGGGCCCAACGAGCAGTACTTC. Its protein is CASGYRRGPGGPNEQYF.

This clonotype was observed at least ten times. The chain has TRBV20-1 and TRBJ1-1; maybe TRBD1 (6 bases). V was cut by 6 bases and J by 8 bases, with 16 bases left in between. The V gene's germline CDR1 is DFQATT and CDR2 SNEGSKA (reference sequence). The CDR3 has 12 amino acids. The CDR3 sequence: CSARHRVAEAFF. For the CDR3, the DNA is TGCAGTGCGAGACACAGGGTCGCGGAAGCTTTCTTT.

The chain recombines TRBV5-1 with TRBJ1-4, with D hard to call. Looked up from germline, CDR1 is SGHRS and CDR2 is YFSETQ. There are 15 residues in the CDR3. Trimming removed 0 bases from V and 0 bases from J, with 6 bases in between. Here the CDR3 DNA reads TGCGCCAGCAGCTTGGACAGACCAACTAATGAAAAACTGTTTTTT. This sequence encodes CASSLDRPTNEKLFF.

There are many counts of this clonotype. The chain joins TRBV27 to TRBJ1-5; D gene ambiguous. This CDR3 has 14 amino acids. V was shortened by 6 bases and J by 0 bases, with 9 bases between the two germline ends. The germline gives CDR1 MNHEY, CDR2 SMNVEV (reference sequence). As DNA, the CDR3 is TGTGCCAGCAGCCAGATTTCTAGCAATCAGCCCCAGCATTTT. Protein sequence: CASSQISSNQPQHF.

This clonotype came up many times. The J gene is TRBJ1-1, the V gene TRBV5-1; D might be TRBD1 (5 bases). The V gene's germline CDR1 is SGHRS and CDR2 YFSETQ. V was shortened by 4 bases and J by 1 base, with 14 bases between the two germline ends. The CDR3 consists of 15 residues. CDR3 nucleotides: TGCGCCAGCAGCATAAGTGTAGGGGAGAACACTGAAGCTTTCTTT. It specifies CASSISVGENTEAFF.

This clonotype showed up many times. The chain combines TRBV29-1 with TRBJ2-1, with 15 nucleotides matching TRBD2. Germline V gene sequence: CDR1 SQVTM, CDR2 ANQGSEA. This CDR3 contains 17 residues. With V trimmed by 6 bases and J by 1 base, 7 bases remained unmatched. This CDR3 is CSVEGLAGGPSYNEQFF. CDR3 bases: TGCAGCGTCGAGGGACTAGCGGGGGGACCTTCCTACAATGAGCAGTTCTTC.